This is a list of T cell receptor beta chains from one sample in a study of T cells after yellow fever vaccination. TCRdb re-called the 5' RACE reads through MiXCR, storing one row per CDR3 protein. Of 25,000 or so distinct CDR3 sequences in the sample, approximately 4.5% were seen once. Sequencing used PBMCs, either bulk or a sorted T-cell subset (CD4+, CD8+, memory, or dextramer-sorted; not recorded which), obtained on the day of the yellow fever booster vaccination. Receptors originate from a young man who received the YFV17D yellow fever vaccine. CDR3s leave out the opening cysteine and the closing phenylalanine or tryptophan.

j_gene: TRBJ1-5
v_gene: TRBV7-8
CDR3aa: ASSLVWPSRSQPQH

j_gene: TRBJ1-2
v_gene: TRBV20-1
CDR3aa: SARDPEKWGYT

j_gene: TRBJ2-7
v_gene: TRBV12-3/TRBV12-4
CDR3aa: AISRTSKNEQY

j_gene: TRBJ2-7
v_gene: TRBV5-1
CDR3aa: ASSLIASTYEQY

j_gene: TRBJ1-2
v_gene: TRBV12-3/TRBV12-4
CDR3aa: ASSRYRGMYGYT

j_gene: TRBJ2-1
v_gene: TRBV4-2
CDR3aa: ASSQETAYNEQF

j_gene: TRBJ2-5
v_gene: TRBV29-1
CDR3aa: SVDGAGGLGETQY

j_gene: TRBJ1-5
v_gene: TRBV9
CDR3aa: ASSPGGAGGPQH

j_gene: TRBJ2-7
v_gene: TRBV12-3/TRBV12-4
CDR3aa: ASSPRTGNEQY

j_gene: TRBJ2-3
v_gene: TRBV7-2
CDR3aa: ASSLETGQYTDTQY

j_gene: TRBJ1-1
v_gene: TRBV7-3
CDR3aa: ASSPTGGYTEAF

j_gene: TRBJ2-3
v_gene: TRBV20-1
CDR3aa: SAPPRRGPGGTDTQY

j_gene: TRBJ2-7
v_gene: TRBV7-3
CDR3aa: ASSIQGQVSEQY

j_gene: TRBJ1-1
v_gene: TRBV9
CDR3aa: ASSVGSPGATEAF

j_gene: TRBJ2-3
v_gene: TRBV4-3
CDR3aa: ASSQGGGLAELTDTQY

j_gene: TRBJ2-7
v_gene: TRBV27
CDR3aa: ASSFSGRARYEQY

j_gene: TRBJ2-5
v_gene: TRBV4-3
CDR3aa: ASSQDIVEGVQETQY

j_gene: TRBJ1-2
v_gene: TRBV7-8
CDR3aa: ASSSGDRASYGYT

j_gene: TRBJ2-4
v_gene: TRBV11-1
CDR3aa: ASSRGTEKNIQY

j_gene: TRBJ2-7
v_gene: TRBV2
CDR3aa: ASSEPFEDEQY

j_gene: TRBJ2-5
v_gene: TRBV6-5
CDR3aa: ASSSSGFRETQY

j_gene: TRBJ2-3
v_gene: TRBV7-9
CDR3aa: ASSFGTSTDTQY

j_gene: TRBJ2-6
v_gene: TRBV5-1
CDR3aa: ASSERVSGANVLT

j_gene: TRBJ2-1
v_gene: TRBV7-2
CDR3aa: ASSFGAHNEQF

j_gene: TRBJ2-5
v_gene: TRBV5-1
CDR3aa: ASSSQVDQETQY

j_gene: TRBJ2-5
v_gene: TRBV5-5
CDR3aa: ASSRILGLEETQY

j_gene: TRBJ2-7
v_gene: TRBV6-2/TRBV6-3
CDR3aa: ASGPVGTSYEQY

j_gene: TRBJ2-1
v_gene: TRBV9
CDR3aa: ASSVDRNEQF

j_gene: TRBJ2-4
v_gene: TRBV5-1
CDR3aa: ASSLYNGGNIQY

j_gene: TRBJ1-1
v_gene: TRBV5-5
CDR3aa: ASSLVGLPNTEAF

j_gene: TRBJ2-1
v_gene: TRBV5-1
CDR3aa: ASSLQRGGRDEQF